This T cell receptor (beta chain) derives from a study of post-analysis software for immune sequencing data. Study-level points and caveats: Multiple sclerosis patients had significantly lower normalized Chao1 diversity than controls.

Only a few counts were recorded for this clonotype. As yet, its antigen is unknown. At one of its ends the junction is not consistent with the germline gene, which may arise from a read error. Prepared TCR beta cDNA libraries contained unique molecular identifiers. Each CDR3 protein gets one entry after TCRdb re-called the PCR reads with MiXCR. The profile covers about 620,000 distinct CDR3 sequences, with roughly 40% appearing a single time and more than 1.5% taken by the ten largest. The sample taken for sequencing was blood. This TCR was recovered from a girl aged 5-17 years with multiple sclerosis.

The CDR3 DNA reads TGTGCCAGCAGCTACTCCGGACAGGGAAAATACGAGCAGTACTTC. Translated: CASSYSGQGKYEQYF. This chain joins TRBV6-6 and TRBJ2-5, with 8 bases matching TRBD1. Gene TRBJ2-7 matches the end of the DNA better, so the J call may be wrong. The CDR3 is 15 residues long. Per germline, CDR1 MNHNY and CDR2 SVGAGI (reference sequence).